This T cell receptor (beta chain) emerged from a study of blood T cells in healthy people across ages. The study, taken as a whole, reports: Among long-lived donors, naive CD4+ cells were more numerous and diversity higher than in aged donors.

The second PCR ran roughly 6 to 11 cycles with a sample-barcoded 5' primer and J-beta primers. A tag from a template-switch adaptor with 12 random nucleotides marked each cDNA molecule. Using its own MiXCR run on the 5' RACE reads, TCRdb lists one record per CDR3 protein. The sample includes about 840,000 distinct CDR3 sequences, 25% to 30% of them seen just once. As regards this clonotype: What it recognizes is unknown.

In germline, CDR1 is SNHLY, CDR2 FYNNEI. Between the trimmed V and J ends, which lost 5 bases and 5 bases, there was a span of 12 bases. This CDR3 region has 13 residues. The same specimen was also included in a second study, on T cells of mothers and their children. That work states: Researchers report slightly higher, though non-significant, overlap in related mother-child pairs than in unrelated pairs.

The origin of this receptor is a woman in her 40s in good health. V and J are TRBV2 and TRBJ2-5; TRBD2 is a possible D gene (6 bases). Sample: blood. In DNA, the CDR3 is TGTGCCAGCAGTCCGACTAGTTGGGAGACCCAGTACTTC. Protein sequence: CASSPTSWETQYF.